One sample yielded the 2 T cell receptor beta chains listed below, sequenced in a study of PD-1 blockade in classical Hodgkin lymphoma. Time point meaning: newly diagnosed, previously untreated cHL patient sample. Assay: immunoSEQ multiplex PCR; the TCRdb copy retains only in-frame clones and omits some. Seen here are around 43,000 clones, approximately 91% observed once, and the top ten hold 4.5% to 6%. Specimen: peripheral blood mononuclear cells (PBMCs). The receptor set was obtained from a human donor with classical Hodgkin lymphoma.

The V call is TRBV27, the J call TRBJ1-1; D may be TRBD1 (6 bases). Germline CDR1 MNHEY, CDR2 SMNVEV (reference sequence). Trimming left V 6 bases short and J 10 bases short, with 12 bases between. The CDR3 is 11 residues long. This chain's CDR3 is CASSLGGRAFF. CDR3 nucleotide sequence: TGTGCCAGCAGCCTCGGGGGGCGAGCTTTCTTT.

The chain joins TRBV7-9 to TRBJ2-3; 7 bases are shared with TRBD1. CDR1 and CDR2 from the germline V gene are SEHNR and FQNEAQ (reference sequence). The V segment lost 4 bases and the J segment 4 bases; nucleotides outside the gene matches: 11. The CDR3 runs 16 residues. CDR3 amino acids: CASSSQGPHYPDTQYF. The CDR3 DNA reads TGTGCCAGCAGCTCACAGGGGCCTCACTACCCAGATACGCAGTATTTT.